These 14 T cell receptor beta chains share one sample of origin, sequenced in a study of T cells after yellow fever vaccination. TCRdb reprocessed the 5' RACE reads with MiXCR, giving one entry per CDR3 protein. The top ten clones hold roughly 26% of a sample with about 52,000 distinct CDR3 sequences, 6.6% of them seen once. Sequenced here: CD8+ T cells not binding an NS4B(214-222) dextramer, sorted from PBMCs, sampled 35 to 50 days after the first yellow fever vaccination. Source of these receptors: a man between 18 and 29 years old who received the YFV17D yellow fever vaccine.

This clonotype was observed at least ten times. V gene TRBV6-5 combines with J gene TRBJ2-4, with 8 bases aligning to TRBD1. The CDR3 is 17 residues long. V lost 0 bases, J lost 2 bases, and 6 bases stayed unmatched. Germline lookup yields CDR1 MNHEY and CDR2 SVGAGI. CDR3 nucleotides: TGTGCCAGCAGTTACTCGGCCCCCAGGGGGCCCAAAAACATTCAGTACTTC. Its translation: CASSYSAPRGPKNIQYF.

This clonotype was observed at least ten times. The genes are TRBV18 and TRBJ2-7; 9 positions match TRBD2. V lost 3 bases, J lost 7 bases, and 4 bases stayed unmatched. CDR1 is KGHSH, CDR2 LQKENI, per germline. This CDR3 has 13 residues. The DNA of the CDR3 is TGTGCCAGCTCACCGGCTAGCGGGGTGGAGCAGTACGTC. It specifies CASSPASGVEQYV.

There are a few counts of this clonotype. The rearrangement joins TRBV20-1 to TRBJ2-3, with a possible D match to TRBD2 (6 bases). The germline V gene encodes CDR1 DFQATT and CDR2 SNEGSKA (reference sequence). CDR3 size: 16 residues. Trimming took 3 bases from V and 6 from J, leaving 22 bases between them. The CDR3: CSARAFGAGRMDTQYF. CDR3 DNA sequence: TGCAGTGCTAGGGCCTTTGGAGCGGGCAGAATGGATACGCAGTATTTT.

The J gene is TRBJ2-3, the V gene TRBV7-9; D is uncertain. The V gene lost 5 bases and the J gene lost 2 bases, with 14 bases spanning the gap. The CDR3 spans 15 residues. Germline loops: CDR1 SEHNR, CDR2 FQNEAQ (reference sequence). In nucleotides, the CDR3 is TGTGCCAGCAGCCCGAAGATTCCAAACACAGATACGCAGTATTTT. Protein sequence: CASSPKIPNTDTQYF.

This clonotype was counted between two and nine times. V and J are TRBV5-1 and TRBJ1-6, with D uncertain. V lost 0 bases to trimming and J lost 9 bases, with 10 bases between them. This CDR3 comprises 14 residues. The V gene's germline CDR1 is SGHRS and CDR2 YFSETQ. The CDR3 loop is CASSLDTSGSPLHF. DNA for the CDR3: TGCGCCAGCAGCTTGGATACCTCGGGTTCACCCCTCCACTTT.

V gene TRBV11-3 combines with J gene TRBJ2-1, with 8 bases fitting TRBD1. Germline-derived CDR1 and CDR2 are SGHNT and YENEEA. J gave up 7 bases and V 0 bases, and 11 bases lay outside the gene matches. The CDR3 has 17 residues. The CDR3 DNA reads as TGTGCCAGCAGCTTAGATCATGGACAGGGCCCTTTTAATGAGCAGTTCTTC. Protein sequence: CASSLDHGQGPFNEQFF.

This chain links TRBV27 with TRBJ2-1, with 8 bases that match TRBD2. The CDR3 is made up of 15 amino acids. The V gene's germline CDR1 is MNHEY and CDR2 SMNVEV (reference sequence). With V trimmed by 5 bases and J by 6 bases, 9 bases remained unmatched. The CDR3 bases are TGTGCCAGCAGTCAAACGGCGGGGGGTGGCAATGAGCAGTTCTTC. Protein: CASSQTAGGGNEQFF.

This clonotype was counted ten times or more. The CDR3 DNA reads as TGTGCCAGCAGCTCTAACTTAGCGGGGGACCTCCACAATGAGCAGTTCTTC. As protein: CASSSNLAGDLHNEQFF. V is TRBV5-6 and J is TRBJ2-1; 9 bases fit TRBD2. The germline gives CDR1 SGHDT, CDR2 YYEEEE. The CDR3 runs 17 residues. Trimming took 3 bases from V and 5 from J; bases not matched to a gene: 12.

Many counts were recorded for this clonotype. The chain joins TRBV4-1 to TRBJ1-3; no clear D gene. CDR3 length: 17 residues. Germline V gene lookup returns CDR1 MGHRA and CDR2 YSYEKL. V was pared by 0 bases and J by 2 bases, with 14 bases between. The chain's CDR3 is CASSQEWSERPGNTIYF. The DNA for the CDR3 is TGCGCCAGCAGCCAAGAATGGAGCGAAAGGCCTGGAAACACCATATATTTT.

This clonotype was recorded many times. The rearrangement uses TRBV5-1 and TRBJ1-1, with D uncertain. CDR1 SGHRS and CDR2 YFSETQ come from the germline V gene. Trimming shortened V by 4 bases and J by 1 base, and 11 bases separated the two germline ends. CDR3 length: 14 amino acids. CDR3 sequence reads: CASSPKAGNTEAFF. The CDR3 DNA follows: TGCGCCAGCAGCCCCAAAGCCGGGAACACTGAAGCTTTCTTT.

This clonotype was detected a few times. This chain connects TRBV7-9 to TRBJ2-5; 9 nucleotides line up with TRBD1. The CDR3 is 15 residues long. Losses at the gene ends were 5 bases for V and 3 bases for J; bases not matched to a gene: 7. The germline gives CDR1 SEHNR, CDR2 FQNEAQ (reference sequence). The CDR3 DNA sequence: TGTGCCAGCAGCAAGGGACAGGGCACTGAAGAGACCCAGTACTTC. Protein product: CASSKGQGTEETQYF.

J is TRBJ2-3 and V is TRBV5-4; no reliable D call. Germline values: CDR1 SGHNT, CDR2 YYREEE (reference sequence). V lost 0 bases and J 4 bases, leaving 6 bases between the germline ends. The CDR3 runs 13 residues. In DNA, the CDR3 is TGTGCCAGCAGCTTGGGAGAGTCAGATACGCAGTATTTT. This codes for CASSLGESDTQYF.

A few counts support this clonotype. V gene TRBV12-3 or TRBV12-4 combines with J gene TRBJ1-3; a weak D match, TRBD1 (5 bases). The V end lost 6 bases, the J end lost 0 bases, and 6 bases lay between the germline ends. CDR3 length: 13 residues. CDR3 protein: CASRQASGNTIYF. CDR3 sequence (DNA): TGTGCCAGCAGACAGGCCTCTGGAAACACCATATATTTT.

This rearrangement joins TRBV10-3 to TRBJ2-2; D is uncertain. Germline-derived CDR1 and CDR2 are ENHRY and SYGVKD. V was cut by 4 bases and J by 4 bases, with 4 bases left in between. The CDR3 has 12 residues. Here the CDR3 reads CAISAPTGELFF. Written as DNA, the CDR3 is TGTGCCATCAGTGCCCCCACCGGGGAGCTGTTTTTT.